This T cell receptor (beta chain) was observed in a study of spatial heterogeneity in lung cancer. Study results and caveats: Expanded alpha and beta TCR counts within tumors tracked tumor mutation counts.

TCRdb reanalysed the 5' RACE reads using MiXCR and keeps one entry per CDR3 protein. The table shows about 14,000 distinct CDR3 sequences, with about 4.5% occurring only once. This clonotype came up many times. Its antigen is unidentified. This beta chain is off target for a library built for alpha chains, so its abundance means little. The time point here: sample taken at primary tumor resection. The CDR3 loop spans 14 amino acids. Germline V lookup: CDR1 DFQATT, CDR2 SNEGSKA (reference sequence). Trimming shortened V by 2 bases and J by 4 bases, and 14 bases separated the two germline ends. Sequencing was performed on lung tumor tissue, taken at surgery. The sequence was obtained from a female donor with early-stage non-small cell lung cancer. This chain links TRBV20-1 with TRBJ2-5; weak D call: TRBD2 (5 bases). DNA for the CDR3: TGCAGTGCTAGAACCCTTACTGGAGGAGAGACCCAGTACTTC. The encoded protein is CSARTLTGGETQYF.